Here is one T cell receptor beta chain with its context. Its antigen is as yet unknown. The CDR3 is made up of 16 amino acids. Trimming removed 3 bases from V and 7 bases from J; junction bases left unmatched: 11. CDR1 and CDR2 (germline): MDHEN, SYDVKM. Diagnosis relied on clinical symptoms, serum thyroxine and TRAb, thyroid ultrasound and orbital computed tomography. Fresh peripheral blood, about 9.6 ml, yielded the PBMCs. RNA transcripts were the template for amplifying TCR beta CDR3 regions. TCR CDR3 underwent first-round RT-PCR with the HTBI primer set. TCRdb fed the multiplex PCR reads into MiXCR, producing one record per CDR3 protein. Of some 600,000 distinct CDR3 sequences listed, approximately 15% are singletons. This sample is drawn from a study of T cells in Graves' hyperthyroidism and ophthalmopathy. Whole-study findings and limits: Blood also held most thyroid clonotypes expanded beyond 0.001.

This TCR was sampled from a woman aged 25 to 39 with Graves' hyperthyroidism that later progressed to Graves' ophthalmopathy. Specimen: blood. V gene TRBV28 combines with J gene TRBJ1-5, with TRBD1 identical over 8 bases. This chain's CDR3 is CASSFPDRGRGQPQHF. In DNA, the CDR3 is TGTGCCAGCAGTTTCCCTGACAGGGGAAGAGGACAGCCCCAGCATTTT.